Described below is a single T cell receptor beta chain sequence and its context. Its antigen is unidentified. The sample belongs to a study of T cell repertoires in cytomegalovirus infection. Study summary: An indication of both CMV infection and matching HLA type came from public TCR beta signatures.

Germline loops: CDR1 SGHAT, CDR2 FQNNGV. V shed 4 bases and J shed 1 base, with 17 bases lying between them. This CDR3 is built from 16 residues. TCRdb itself ran the reads through MiXCR, one entry per CDR3 protein. The data contain roughly 990,000 distinct CDR3 sequences, 30% to 40% of them singletons. Sample: cultured CD8+ T cells from PBMCs, taken from culture after CMV antigen stimulation. The TCR sequence derives from a human donor in good health (CMV status not recorded). Some clones in this sample may be carry-over from other donors' samples. J is TRBJ2-7 and V is TRBV11-2; D perhaps matches TRBD1 (6 bases). Here the CDR3 DNA reads TGTGCCAGCAGCTCGGAGGACCTGGGGGCGTCCTACGAGCAGTACTTC. Translation gives CASSSEDLGASYEQYF.